The 3 T cell receptor beta chains listed next were all sequenced from one sample in a study of CD8+ T cells in alopecia areata. RNA extraction and reverse transcription yielded cDNA as sequencing template. Assay: immunoSEQ multiplex PCR; the TCRdb copy retains only in-frame clones and omits some. The sample includes almost 250,000 clones, 67% seen only once; the top ten take around 1.2%. The source was CD4+ T cells sorted from blood, collected at week 0. The receptors were sampled from a human donor with alopecia areata.

The V call is TRBV2, the J call TRBJ2-1; 12 bases match TRBD2. This CDR3 is built from 17 residues. The V segment lost 3 bases and the J segment 12 bases; nucleotides outside the gene matches: 15. Germline V lookup: CDR1 SNHLY, CDR2 FYNNEI. The CDR3 DNA reads TGTGCCAGCAGTGACTCGAGACTAGCGGGGGATATAGGACCGCAGTTCTTC. Amino acids: CASSDSRLAGDIGPQFF.

The chain is built from TRBV4-3 and TRBJ1-2; 7 bases align to TRBD1. CDR1 is LGHNA, CDR2 YSLEER, per germline. J gave up 4 bases and V 0 bases, and 5 bases lay outside the gene matches. The CDR3 is made up of 15 amino acids. CDR3 nucleotides: TGCGCCAGCAGCCAAGATCAGGGACAGCCCTATGGCTACACCTTC. Amino acids: CASSQDQGQPYGYTF.

The rearrangement joins TRBV6-5 to TRBJ2-5; D not resolved. The CDR3 is 14 amino acids. Germline lookup yields CDR1 MNHEY and CDR2 SVGAGI. The V and J ends lost 0 bases and 2 bases respectively, with 7 bases between them. CDR3 sequence (DNA): TGTGCCAGCAGTTACTCGGCAGGTCAAGAGACCCAGTACTTC. Translation gives CASSYSAGQETQYF.